The 9 T cell receptor beta chains in this list originate from one sample, sequenced in a study of blood T cell repertoires in COVID-19. Method: immunoSEQ multiplex PCR; TCRdb's copy keeps in-frame clones and lacks some. The sample contains roughly 130,000 clones, less than 90% of which appear only once. Sample: peripheral blood. The receptors here all came from a young woman who had recovered from COVID-19.

The V gene is TRBV5-1, the J gene TRBJ2-1, with a tentative D call TRBD1 (6 bases). Trimming took 0 bases from V and 3 from J, leaving 7 bases between them. The CDR3 consists of 14 residues. Germline V CDR1 and CDR2: SGHRS, YFSETQ. The CDR3 DNA reads TGCGCCAGCAGCTTGGCGGACAGCTACAATGAGCAGTTCTTC. Translation gives CASSLADSYNEQFF. Together with reference TRBV5-1 and TRBJ2-1, the CDR3 gives the full variable domain: KAGVTQTPRYLIKTRGQQVTLSCSPISGHRSVSWYQQTPGQGLQFLFEYFSETQRNKGNFPGRFSGRQFSNSRSEMNVSTLELGDSALYLCASSLADSYNEQFFGPGTRLTVL.

The V gene is TRBV30, the J gene TRBJ1-3, with TRBD1 matching 7 bases. Germline trimming cut 6 bases from V and 0 bases from J; bases unmatched to any gene: 5. The CDR3 is 14 amino acids. Germline V gene data show CDR1 as GTSNPN and CDR2 as SVGIG (reference sequence). CDR3 residues: CACQGQYSGNTIYF. The CDR3 coding sequence is TGTGCCTGCCAGGGACAGTACTCTGGAAACACCATATATTTT.

The chain joins TRBV9 to TRBJ2-2; TRBD2 matches 10 bases. This CDR3 has 17 residues. The V and J ends lost 0 bases and 7 bases, in that order; junction bases with no gene match: 9. In germline, CDR1 is SGDLS, CDR2 YYNGEE. The CDR3 loop is CASSVDNSGRRVGELFF. The CDR3 DNA reads as TGTGCCAGCAGCGTAGATAATAGCGGGAGGAGGGTCGGGGAGCTGTTTTTT.

J is TRBJ1-4 and V is TRBV7-9; D is ambiguous. Germline V gives CDR1 SEHNR, CDR2 FQNEAQ (reference sequence). Trimming took off 6 bases at V and 7 bases at J, with 21 bases between the two ends. This CDR3 is 16 amino acids long. The chain's CDR3 is CASSATKEWVTEKLFF. Written as DNA, the CDR3 is TGTGCCAGCAGTGCCACTAAGGAATGGGTAACTGAAAAACTGTTTTTT.

J is TRBJ2-1 and V is TRBV29-1; TRBD2 aligns across 9 bases. CDR3 length: 15 amino acids. Germline V gene sequence: CDR1 SQVTM, CDR2 ANQGSEA. V gave up 0 bases and J gave up 7 bases; unmatched junction bases: 7. DNA for the CDR3: TGCAGCGTTGAAGAGGCTAGCGGGACTGGGAATGAGCAGTTCTTC. Translation gives CSVEEASGTGNEQFF.

This chain uses TRBV2 with TRBJ2-2; 9 bases map to TRBD1. This CDR3 comprises 16 residues. The V and J ends lost 4 bases and 3 bases, in that order; junction bases with no gene match: 6. In germline, CDR1 is SNHLY, CDR2 FYNNEI. The CDR3 DNA follows: TGTGCCAGCAGTGCGGACAGGGGAGGCGACACCGGGGAGCTGTTTTTT. It specifies CASSADRGGDTGELFF.

The rearrangement uses TRBV6-1 and TRBJ2-7, with 8 bases aligning to TRBD2. CDR1 and CDR2 (germline): MNHNS, SASEGT. The trim removed 2 bases at V and 0 bases at J, leaving 3 bases unmatched. The CDR3 runs to 15 residues. In DNA form, the CDR3 reads TGTGCCAGCAGTGAACTGCGGGGGGCCTCCTACGAGCAGTACTTC. This codes for CASSELRGASYEQYF.

The gene calls are TRBV4-1 and TRBJ2-2; 8 nucleotides match TRBD1. From germline, CDR1 is MGHRA and CDR2 YSYEKL. V lost 5 bases, J lost 7 bases, and 12 bases stayed unmatched. The CDR3 covers 16 residues. This CDR3 is CASSEGGRGRGGELFF. Written as DNA, the CDR3 is TGCGCCAGCAGCGAAGGGGGCAGGGGGCGCGGCGGGGAGCTGTTTTTT.

This clone was counted once. The V call is TRBV18, the J call TRBJ2-5, with 8 bases identical to TRBD1. Trimming removed 3 bases from V and 6 bases from J; junction bases left unmatched: 9. The CDR3 runs 15 residues. Germline-derived CDR1 and CDR2 are KGHSH and LQKENI. The CDR3 coding sequence is TGTGCCAGCTCACCTTCACAGGGGGTCCAGAAGACCCAGTACTTC. Translating gives CASSPSQGVQKTQYF.